This is a list of T cell receptor beta chains from one sample in a study of CD8 T cells in ankylosing spondylitis. A single record per CDR3 protein comes from TCRdb applying MiXCR to the 5' RACE reads. The table lists roughly 260,000 distinct CDR3 sequences, 20% of them singletons, with around 7.8% in the top ten. Sequenced: blood, either unsorted or a sorted T cell fraction (not recorded which). These TCRs come from a male donor with ankylosing spondylitis or in good health (not recorded which). The CDR3 runs from the conserved cysteine through the conserved F or W. The order of the fields is V gene, clone size, J gene, D gene, CDR3 DNA, CDR3 protein. A D gene is named only where the DNA matches it firmly. For some rows the clone size is stated as once, few or many, or as a class when expanded; others skip it.

>TRBV6-1|.|TRBJ2-1|.
TGTGCCACGGGGCGACTCCGAGCTGACAATGAGCAGTTCTTC
CATGRLRADNEQFF
>TRBV12-3/TRBV12-4|.|TRBJ2-3|.
TGTGCCAGCAGTCTGGGTGGAGCGCGGGGCCGCACAGATACGCAGTATTTT
CASSLGGARGRTDTQYF
>TRBV20-1|few|TRBJ2-2|.
TGCAGTGCGCGACTGGGACTTCTTGGGACCGGGGAGCTGTTTTTT
CSARLGLLGTGELFF
>TRBV4-1|many|TRBJ1-3|.
TGCGCCAGCAGCCAAGATCCGCCGGACTCTGGAAACACCATATATTTT
CASSQDPPDSGNTIYF
>TRBV5-1|few|TRBJ2-1|TRBD1
TGCGCCAGCAGCTCCCGGGACAGGCCCTTTGAGCAGTTCTTC
CASSSRDRPFEQFF
>TRBV20-1|.|TRBJ2-3|.
TGCAGTGCCCCGCGAAGCGGGCTCACAGATACGCAGTATTTT
CSAPRSGLTDTQYF
>TRBV7-3|few|TRBJ2-3|.
TGTGCCAGCAGCTTAGAACAGGCCACAGATACGCAGTATTTT
CASSLEQATDTQYF
>TRBV3-1|.|TRBJ2-1|TRBD2
TGTGCCAGCAGCCACCGAGCGGGGGCCAACTACAATGAGCAGTTCTTC
CASSHRAGANYNEQFF
>TRBV29-1|many|TRBJ2-5|TRBD1
TGCAGCGTAGTGACAGGGGGCGGTGAGACCCGGTACTTC
CSVVTGGGETRYF
>TRBV7-8|few|TRBJ2-3|TRBD1
TGTGCCAGCAGCGCCCGACAGGGAACAAGCACAGATACGCAGTATTTT
CASSARQGTSTDTQYF